The 26 T cell receptor beta chains reported below all come from one sample, sequenced in a study of blood T cell repertoires in COVID-19. The assay was immunoSEQ multiplex PCR, and TCRdb's table has in-frame clones only and misses some. The sample carries 72,000 or so clones, 90% recorded once. Input material: peripheral blood. The receptors come from a woman older than 75 with acute or convalescent COVID-19.

V is TRBV5-6 and J is TRBJ1-2; D remains unclear. The CDR3 is 12 amino acids. Germline V gene data show CDR1 as SGHDT and CDR2 as YYEEEE. V gave up 2 bases and J gave up 4 bases, with 6 bases separating them. CDR3 in DNA: TGTGCCAGCAGCTTTACGGGCTATGGCTACACCTTC. Encoded protein: CASSFTGYGYTF.

This clone was seen only once. The J gene is TRBJ2-1, the V gene TRBV2, with 7 bases that match TRBD2. The CDR3 runs 19 residues. With V trimmed by 4 bases and J by 2 bases, 17 bases remained unmatched. Germline V gives CDR1 SNHLY, CDR2 FYNNEI. CDR3 DNA: TGTGCCAGCAGTGTCGGGACTGGGGCGGGGGTCCGAGCCTACAATGAGCAGTTCTTC. It codes for CASSVGTGAGVRAYNEQFF.

This clone was observed a single time. The chain couples TRBV5-6 to TRBJ1-4; 9 bases are shared with TRBD1. The CDR3 loop spans 15 amino acids. The V segment lost 1 base and the J segment 9 bases; nucleotides outside the gene matches: 7. Germline-derived CDR1 and CDR2 are SGHDT and YYEEEE. CDR3 amino acids: CASSLTGTGRQKLFF. CDR3 sequence (DNA): TGTGCCAGCAGCTTGACCGGGACAGGGAGGCAAAAACTGTTTTTT.

The chain recombines TRBV18 with TRBJ2-3; 7 bases agree with TRBD2. This CDR3 comprises 15 residues. Per germline, CDR1 KGHSH and CDR2 LQKENI. Trimming removed 3 bases from V and 4 bases from J; junction bases left unmatched: 7. CDR3 residues: CASSPVEGRADTQYF. The CDR3 DNA reads as TGTGCCAGCTCACCGGTTGAGGGGAGGGCAGATACGCAGTATTTT.

This clone was detected only once. The chain joins TRBV2 to TRBJ1-2, with TRBD1 matching over 9 bases. CDR1 is SNHLY, CDR2 FYNNEI, per germline. V trimming: 7 bases; J trimming: 4 bases; junction bases outside the gene matches: 10. This CDR3 has 15 residues. As DNA, the CDR3 is TGTGCCAGCAAGGAACAGGGGGCGAGTCTCTATGGCTACACCTTC. Protein: CASKEQGASLYGYTF. The entire variable domain, with the rest obtained from reference TRBV2 and TRBJ1-2, is as follows: EPEVTQTPSHQVTQMGQEVILRCVPISNHLYFYWYRQILGQKVEFLVSFYNNEISEKSEIFDDQFSVERPDGSNFTLKIRSTKLEDSAMYFCASKEQGASLYGYTFGSGTRLTVV.

This sequence joins TRBV20-1 and TRBJ1-1; weak D call: TRBD1 (5 bases). Germline V gene data show CDR1 as DFQATT and CDR2 as SNEGSKA (reference sequence). This CDR3 has 11 amino acids. V was shortened by 7 bases and J by 1 base, with 7 bases between the two germline ends. The DNA of the CDR3 is TGCAGTGTCCAGGGGAACACTGAAGCTTTCTTT. Translated, it gives CSVQGNTEAFF.

The rearrangement links TRBV7-3 to TRBJ1-1; D is perhaps TRBD1 (5 bases). The length of the CDR3 is 14 residues. Trimming took off 2 bases at V and 1 base at J, with 8 bases between the two ends. The germline gives CDR1 SGHTA, CDR2 FQGTGA. The chain's CDR3 is CASSLGHANTEAFF. CDR3 sequence (DNA): TGTGCCAGCAGCTTAGGACACGCGAACACTGAAGCTTTCTTT.

The V gene is TRBV12-5, the J gene TRBJ2-5; 7 nucleotides line up with TRBD1. This CDR3 spans 14 amino acids. With V trimmed by 2 bases and J by 2 bases, 2 bases remained unmatched. Germline V gene lookup returns CDR1 LGHNT and CDR2 FRNRAP. The CDR3 DNA is TGTGCTAGTGGTTTGAGACAGGGTCAAGAGACCCAGTACTTC. Encoded protein: CASGLRQGQETQYF.

This clone came up once. The chain recombines TRBV11-2 with TRBJ2-1, with 12 nucleotides matching TRBD2. Germline V gene lookup returns CDR1 SGHAT and CDR2 FQNNGV. The CDR3 has 18 amino acids. Trimming removed 5 bases from V and 9 bases from J; junction bases left unmatched: 17. The CDR3 region has the DNA TGTGCCAGCAGCATTACTAGCGGGAGGTCTATTCTTACGGGTGAGCAGTTCTTC. Residues: CASSITSGRSILTGEQFF.

CDR3 sequence: CASSLGREYEKLFF. In DNA form, the CDR3 reads TGTGCCAGCAGCTTGGGGCGGGAGTATGAAAAACTGTTTTTT. The chain combines TRBV7-2 with TRBJ1-4; possibly TRBD1 for D (5 bases). This CDR3 has 14 residues. Trimming removed 3 bases from V and 6 bases from J, with 11 bases in between. Germline CDR1 and CDR2: SGHTA and FQGNSA.

The rearrangement uses TRBV7-2 and TRBJ2-1; D uncertain. The CDR3 covers 14 residues. CDR1 SGHTA and CDR2 FQGNSA come from the germline V gene. The V end lost 10 bases, the J end lost 7 bases, and 20 bases lay between the germline ends. As DNA, the CDR3 is TGTGCCACCCCCTGGCGGTTCGGGTATAATGAGCAGTTCTTC. Protein: CATPWRFGYNEQFF.

This clone was picked up one time. The V call is TRBV5-4, the J call TRBJ2-4; no definite D call. The V and J ends lost 7 bases and 0 bases respectively, with 11 bases between them. The length of the CDR3 is 14 residues. Germline assignment: CDR1 SGHNT and CDR2 YYREEE (reference sequence). CDR3 coding DNA: TGTGCCAGCTCACCCCAACTAGCCAAAAACATTCAGTACTTC. Translated: CASSPQLAKNIQYF.

V gene TRBV5-4 combines with J gene TRBJ2-3; 9 nucleotides align to TRBD1. The trim removed 4 bases at V and 3 bases at J, leaving 12 bases unmatched. Germline CDR1 and CDR2: SGHNT and YYREEE (reference sequence). The CDR3 loop spans 17 amino acids. CDR3 sequence (DNA): TGTGCCAGCAGCCACCTAACGGGACAGGGTGGTACAGATACGCAGTATTTT. This sequence encodes CASSHLTGQGGTDTQYF. Variable domain in full (rest from reference TRBV5-4 and TRBJ2-3): ETGVTQSPTHLIKTRGQQVTLRCSSQSGHNTVSWYQQALGQGPQFIFQYYREEENGRGNFPPRFSGLQFPNYSSELNVNALELDDSALYLCASSHLTGQGGTDTQYFGPGTRLTVL.

The CDR3, as DNA: TGTGCCAGCAGCTCGTACACGAACACTGAAGCTTTCTTT. Its translation is CASSSYTNTEAFF. This chain joins TRBV7-3 and TRBJ1-1; D ambiguous. CDR1 and CDR2 (germline): SGHTA, FQGTGA. This CDR3 is built from 13 residues. Deletions cut 4 bases from V and 1 base from J, with 7 bases between.

The chain links TRBV15 to TRBJ2-7; no clear D. V was cut by 3 bases and J by 6 bases, with 9 bases left in between. This CDR3 region has 12 residues. From germline, CDR1 is LNHNV and CDR2 YYDKDF (reference sequence). The CDR3 spells CATSSSGVEQYF. CDR3 DNA sequence: TGTGCCACCAGCAGTAGTGGAGTCGAGCAGTACTTC.

The chain joins TRBV4-2 to TRBJ2-7, with 8 bases lining up with TRBD2. V lost 2 bases to trimming and J lost 4 bases; unmatched junction nucleotides: 7. The V gene's germline CDR1 is LGHNA and CDR2 YNFKEQ. This CDR3 contains 15 residues. In DNA, the CDR3 is TGTGCCAGCAGCCAACCGGGACTAGAGGTTTACGAGCAGTACTTC. Translation: CASSQPGLEVYEQYF.

The chain couples TRBV5-1 to TRBJ1-2; 8 bases map to TRBD1. Germline CDR1 and CDR2: SGHRS and YFSETQ. CDR3 length: 14 amino acids. The V gene end was trimmed by 4 bases and the J gene end by 3 bases; junction bases not matched to a gene: 5. CDR3 bases: TGCGCCAGCAGCCCCGGACAGGGTTACTATGGCTACACCTTC. Translation: CASSPGQGYYGYTF.

This rearrangement joins TRBV6-5 to TRBJ1-4; possible D gene TRBD1, 5 bases. Trimming removed 0 bases from V and 8 bases from J, with 16 bases in between. Per germline, CDR1 MNHEY and CDR2 SVGAGI. The length of the CDR3 is 16 residues. CDR3 protein: CASSYSTAGPYEKLFF. Written as DNA, the CDR3 is TGTGCCAGCAGTTACTCGACTGCGGGGCCTTACGAAAAACTGTTTTTT.

The chain joins TRBV13 to TRBJ1-6; 9 nucleotides agree with TRBD1. This CDR3 has 15 amino acids. V dropped 5 bases and J dropped 10; count of bases not matched to a gene: 9. In germline, CDR1 is PRHDT, CDR2 FYEKMQ (reference sequence). The CDR3 sequence: CASSQGQGRRSPLHF. The DNA of the CDR3 is TGTGCCAGCAGCCAGGGACAGGGAAGGAGATCACCCCTCCACTTT.

The chain is built from TRBV5-8 and TRBJ2-2; 11 bases are shared with TRBD2. Germline V lookup: CDR1 SGHTS, CDR2 YDEGEE. This CDR3 spans 17 amino acids. V lost 0 bases and J lost 1; bases outside the gene matches: 2. The CDR3 loop reads CASSLGGLAENTGELFF. The CDR3 DNA sequence: TGTGCCAGCAGCTTGGGGGGACTAGCGGAGAACACCGGGGAGCTGTTTTTT. The full variable domain, rest sourced from reference TRBV5-8 and TRBJ2-2, is EAGVTQSPTHLIKTRGQQATLRCSPISGHTSVYWYQQALGLGLQFLLWYDEGEERNRGNFPPRFSGRQFPNYSSELNVNALELEDSALYLCASSLGGLAENTGELFFGEGSRLTVL.

The chain links TRBV2 to TRBJ1-5; TRBD1 is a possible D gene (6 bases). Per germline, CDR1 SNHLY and CDR2 FYNNEI. V lost 10 bases to trimming and J lost 5 bases, with 9 bases between them. The CDR3 runs 11 residues. As DNA, the CDR3 is TGTGCCACCGGGGGGCATCAGCCCCAGCATTTT. Protein: CATGGHQPQHF.

On this clone itself: Within the sample, other DNA sequences also encode this same CDR3. J is TRBJ1-1 and V is TRBV3-1 (or the pseudogene TRBV3-2), with D hard to call. The CDR3 totals 14 residues. The V gene's germline CDR1 is LGHDT and CDR2 YNNKEL (reference sequence). V gave up 4 bases and J gave up 0 bases, with 9 bases separating them. The CDR3 sequence: CASSLLGVNTEAFF. The CDR3 DNA reads as TGTGCCAGCAGCCTATTAGGAGTGAACACTGAAGCTTTCTTT.

This chain uses TRBV6-5 with TRBJ1-6; 7 bases align to TRBD1. With 6 bases clipped from V and 9 bases from J, the junction kept 8 bases outside the gene matches. Germline V lookup: CDR1 MNHEY, CDR2 SVGAGI. The CDR3 has 14 residues. For the CDR3, the DNA is TGTGCCAGCAGGCCTAGACAGGGAGGTTCACCCCTCCACTTT. The encoded protein is CASRPRQGGSPLHF.

This clone was observed a single time. The gene calls are TRBV27 and TRBJ1-5; unclear D gene. CDR1 and CDR2 from the germline V gene are MNHEY and SMNVEV (reference sequence). This CDR3 has 15 amino acids. V lost 5 bases and J lost 3, with 14 bases in between. CDR3 residues: CASSPPAGNNQPQHF. CDR3 nucleotide sequence: TGTGCCAGCAGTCCCCCCGCAGGCAACAATCAGCCCCAGCATTTT.

V gene TRBV28 combines with J gene TRBJ2-7; TRBD2 matches at 7 bases. The germline CDR1 and CDR2 sequences are MDHEN and SYDVKM. Trimming at V came to 5 bases and at J to 2 bases, leaving 6 bases not matched to a gene. The CDR3 loop spans 14 amino acids. The CDR3 loop is CASSPRTSPYEQYF. The CDR3 DNA reads as TGTGCCAGCAGTCCTCGGACTAGTCCCTACGAGCAGTACTTC.

The CDR3 here is CAISELDRARGQPQHF. The CDR3 DNA follows: TGTGCCATCAGTGAGTTAGACAGGGCGCGAGGTCAGCCCCAGCATTTT. V usage is TRBV10-3 and J usage is TRBJ1-5, with 7 bases identical to TRBD1. J was trimmed by 6 bases and V by 1 base; bases with no gene match: 9. There are 16 residues in the CDR3. Looked up from germline, CDR1 is ENHRY and CDR2 is SYGVKD.